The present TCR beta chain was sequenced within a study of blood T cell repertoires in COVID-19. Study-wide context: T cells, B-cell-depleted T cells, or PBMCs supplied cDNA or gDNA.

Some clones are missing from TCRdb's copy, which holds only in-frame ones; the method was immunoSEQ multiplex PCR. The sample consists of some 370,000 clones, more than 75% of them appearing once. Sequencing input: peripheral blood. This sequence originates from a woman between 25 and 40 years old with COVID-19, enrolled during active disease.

In nucleotides, the CDR3 is TGCGCCAGCAGCTTGTACAGGCCTCAAGAGACCCAGTACTTC. It is translated as CASSLYRPQETQYF. This chain uses TRBV5-1 with TRBJ2-5; tentatively, D is TRBD1 (5 bases). V gave up 1 base and J gave up 2 bases, with 9 bases separating them. Germline CDR1 and CDR2: SGHRS and YFSETQ. The CDR3 totals 14 residues.